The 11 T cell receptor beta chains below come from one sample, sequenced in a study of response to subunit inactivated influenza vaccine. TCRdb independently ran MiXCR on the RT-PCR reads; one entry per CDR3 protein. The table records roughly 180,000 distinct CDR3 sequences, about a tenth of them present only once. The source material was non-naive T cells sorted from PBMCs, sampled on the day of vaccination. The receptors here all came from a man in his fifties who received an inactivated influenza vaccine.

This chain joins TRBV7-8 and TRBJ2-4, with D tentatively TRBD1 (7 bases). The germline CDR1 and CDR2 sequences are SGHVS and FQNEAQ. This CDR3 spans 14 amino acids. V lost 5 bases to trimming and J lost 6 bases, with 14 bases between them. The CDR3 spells CASSAGGRTNIQYF. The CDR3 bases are TGTGCCAGCAGCGCAGGGGGGAGGACAAACATTCAGTACTTC. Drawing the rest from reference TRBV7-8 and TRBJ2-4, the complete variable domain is GAGVSQSPRYKVAKRGQDVALRCDPISGHVSLFWYQQALGQGPEFLTYFQNEAQLDKSGLPSDRFFAERPEGSVSTLKIQRTQQEDSAVYLCASSAGGRTNIQYFGAGTRLSVL.

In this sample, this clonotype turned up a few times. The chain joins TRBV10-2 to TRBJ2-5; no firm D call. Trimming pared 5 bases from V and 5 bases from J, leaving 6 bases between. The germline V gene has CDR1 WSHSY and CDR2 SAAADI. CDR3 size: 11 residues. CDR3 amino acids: CASSPTETQYF. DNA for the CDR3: TGCGCCAGCAGTCCAACGGAGACCCAGTACTTC.

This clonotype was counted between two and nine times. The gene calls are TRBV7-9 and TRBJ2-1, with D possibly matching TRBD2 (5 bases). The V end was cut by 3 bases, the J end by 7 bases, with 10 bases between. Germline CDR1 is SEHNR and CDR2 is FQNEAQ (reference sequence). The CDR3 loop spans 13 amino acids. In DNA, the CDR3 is TGTGCCAGCAGCTTCGGGGTTCAAAATGAGCAGTTCTTC. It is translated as CASSFGVQNEQFF.

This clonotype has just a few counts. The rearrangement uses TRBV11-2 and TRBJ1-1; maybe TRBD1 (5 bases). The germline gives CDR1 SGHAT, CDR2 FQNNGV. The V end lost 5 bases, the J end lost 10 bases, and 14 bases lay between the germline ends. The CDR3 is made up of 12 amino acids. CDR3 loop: CASSQNGGVAFF. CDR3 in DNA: TGTGCCAGCAGCCAAAATGGGGGGGTAGCTTTCTTT.

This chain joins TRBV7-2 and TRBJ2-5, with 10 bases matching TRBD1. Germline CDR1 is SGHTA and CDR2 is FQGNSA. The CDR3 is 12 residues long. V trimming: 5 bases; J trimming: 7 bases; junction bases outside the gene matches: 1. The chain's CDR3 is CASSDRGPTQYF. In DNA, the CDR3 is TGTGCCAGCAGCGACAGGGGGCCGACCCAGTACTTC.

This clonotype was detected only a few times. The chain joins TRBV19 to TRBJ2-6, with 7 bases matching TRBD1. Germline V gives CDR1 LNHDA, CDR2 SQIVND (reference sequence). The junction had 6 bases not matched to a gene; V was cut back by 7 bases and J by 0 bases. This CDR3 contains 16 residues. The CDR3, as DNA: TGTGCCAGTACCCCGGCAGGGGGCTCTGGGGCCAACGTCCTGACTTTC. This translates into CASTPAGGSGANVLTF.

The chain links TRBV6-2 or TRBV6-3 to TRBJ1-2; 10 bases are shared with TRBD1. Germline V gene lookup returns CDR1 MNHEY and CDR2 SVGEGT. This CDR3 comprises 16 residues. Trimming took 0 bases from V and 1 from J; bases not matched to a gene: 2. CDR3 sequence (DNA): TGTGCCAGCAGTTACTCGAGGACAGGGGGTAACTATGGCTACACCTTC. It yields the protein CASSYSRTGGNYGYTF.

This chain's CDR3 is CASSYSGGLLDTQYF. CDR3 in DNA: TGTGCCAGCAGTTACTCTGGGGGGTTGCTAGATACGCAGTATTTT. The V gene is TRBV6-5, the J gene TRBJ2-3, with D maybe TRBD2 (6 bases). CDR1 is MNHEY, CDR2 SVGAGI, per germline. With 0 bases removed from V and 5 bases from J, the gap between germline ends came to 12 bases. CDR3 length: 15 residues.

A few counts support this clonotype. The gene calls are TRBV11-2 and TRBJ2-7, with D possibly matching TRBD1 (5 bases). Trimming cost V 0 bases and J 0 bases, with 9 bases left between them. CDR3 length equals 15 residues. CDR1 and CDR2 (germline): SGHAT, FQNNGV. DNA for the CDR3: TGTGCCAGCAGCTTAGAGGCAGGGAACTCCTACGAGCAGTACTTC. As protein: CASSLEAGNSYEQYF.

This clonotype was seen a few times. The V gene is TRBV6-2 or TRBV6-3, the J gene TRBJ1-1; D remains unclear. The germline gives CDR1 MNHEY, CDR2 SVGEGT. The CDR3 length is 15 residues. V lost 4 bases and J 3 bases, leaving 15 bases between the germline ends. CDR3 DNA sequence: TGTGCCAGCAGTTTTGCGGGATTGATAGACACTGAAGCTTTCTTT. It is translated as CASSFAGLIDTEAFF.

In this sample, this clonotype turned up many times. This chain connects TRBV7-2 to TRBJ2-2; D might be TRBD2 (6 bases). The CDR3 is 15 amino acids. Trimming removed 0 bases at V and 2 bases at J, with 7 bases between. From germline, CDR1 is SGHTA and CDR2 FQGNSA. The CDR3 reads CASSLAEGNTGELFF. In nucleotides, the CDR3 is TGTGCCAGCAGCTTAGCGGAGGGAAACACCGGGGAGCTGTTTTTT. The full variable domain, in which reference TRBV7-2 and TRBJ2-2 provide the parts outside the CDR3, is GAGVSQSPSNKVTEKGKDVELRCDPISGHTALYWYRQSLGQGLEFLIYFQGNSAPDKSGLPSDRFSAERTGGSVSTLTIQRTQQEDSAVYLCASSLAEGNTGELFFGEGSRLTVL.